A single sample is the source of the 9 T cell receptor beta chains below, sequenced in a study of liver allograft versus peripheral blood T cells. In the study overall: Recipients' peripheral blood T cell receptor repertoires were compared with those in transplanted livers.

TCRdb re-derived calls from the reads in MiXCR, one entry per CDR3 protein. In the table there are some 200 distinct CDR3 sequences, under 25% of which are singletons. These receptors were obtained from a human patient who had a liver transplant. T cells may partly derive from the graft donor.

This clonotype is judged large. The chain joins TRBV6-1 to TRBJ2-2; a weak D match, TRBD1 (6 bases). Trimming cost V 0 bases and J 6 bases, with 11 bases left between them. The CDR3 runs 15 residues. Looked up from germline, CDR1 is MNHNS and CDR2 is SASEGT. CDR3 in amino acids: CASSEASGDPGELFF. As DNA, the CDR3 is TGTGCCAGCAGTGAAGCCTCAGGGGATCCCGGGGAGCTGTTTTTT.

This clonotype is deemed medium-sized. This rearrangement joins TRBV12-5 to TRBJ2-2, with 8 bases fitting TRBD1. CDR1 and CDR2 (germline): LGHNT, FRNRAP. There are 17 residues in the CDR3. The J segment lost 5 bases and the V segment lost 2 bases, leaving 10 bases of the junction unmatched. CDR3 region: CASGLTPGTGGTGELFF. The CDR3 nucleotides are TGTGCTAGTGGTTTGACCCCCGGGACAGGTGGGACCGGGGAGCTGTTTTTT.

This clonotype ranks as medium-sized (0.01 to 0.1%). The rearrangement links TRBV6-1 to TRBJ2-6; D is unclear. Germline CDR1 reads MNHNS; CDR2 reads SASEGT. Trimming shortened V by 5 bases and J by 5 bases, and 7 bases separated the two germline ends. This CDR3 has 13 residues. The CDR3 protein is CASSIDRANVLTF. As DNA, the CDR3 is TGTGCCAGCAGTATTGACAGGGCCAACGTCCTGACTTTC.

This clonotype was seen a handful of times. This chain joins TRBV20-1 and TRBJ2-7; 12 nucleotides align to TRBD2. Germline lookup yields CDR1 DFQATT and CDR2 SNEGSKA (reference sequence). V shed 3 bases, J shed 4 bases, and the junction held 7 bases outside the gene matches. This CDR3 comprises 15 residues. The CDR3 DNA sequence: TGCAGTGCTAGGCCTAGCGGGGGGGCTCGGTACGAGCAGTACTTC. Its translation is CSARPSGGARYEQYF.

The J gene is TRBJ2-1, the V gene TRBV6-2 or TRBV6-3; D not certain. CDR1 MNHEY and CDR2 SVGEGT come from the germline V gene. Trimming pared 7 bases from V and 4 bases from J, leaving 17 bases between. The CDR3 covers 15 residues. This CDR3 reads CASTTNSNPYNEQFF. The CDR3 bases are TGTGCCAGCACCACCAACAGTAATCCGTACAATGAGCAGTTCTTC.

This clonotype is termed medium-sized. The genes are TRBV11-1 and TRBJ2-2; the match to TRBD2 covers 13 bases. J was trimmed by 3 bases and V by 6 bases; bases with no gene match: 10. CDR3 size: 18 residues. Germline assignment: CDR1 SGHAT and CDR2 FQDESV (reference sequence). The CDR3 is CASRELAGGFGYTGELFF. The DNA of the CDR3 is TGTGCCAGCAGAGAACTAGCGGGAGGGTTCGGGTACACCGGGGAGCTGTTTTTT.

The chain is built from TRBV20-1 and TRBJ1-2; D is unclear. Per the germline V gene, CDR1 is DFQATT and CDR2 is SNEGSKA (reference sequence). CDR3 length: 13 amino acids. V was pared by 5 bases and J by 1 base, with 11 bases between. The CDR3 bases are TGCAGTGCTCCTGTGGGGAATAACTATGGCTACACCTTC. Encoded protein: CSAPVGNNYGYTF.

This clonotype is labeled as medium-sized. This chain joins TRBV5-6 and TRBJ2-3; D is possibly TRBD2 (6 bases). Germline V gives CDR1 SGHDT, CDR2 YYEEEE. The V end lost 3 bases, the J end lost 6 bases, and 26 bases lay between the germline ends. This CDR3 has 18 residues. The CDR3 region is CASSSRRASISSKDTQYF. The CDR3 DNA reads TGTGCCAGCAGCTCACGGAGGGCCTCGATATCCTCGAAGGATACGCAGTATTTT.

The chain carries TRBV18 and TRBJ2-7; the D gene is possibly TRBD2 (7 bases). V was cut by 3 bases and J by 4 bases, with 16 bases left in between. The CDR3 has 15 amino acids. CDR1 KGHSH and CDR2 LQKENI come from the germline V gene. The CDR3: CASSPEGGFWYEQYF. CDR3 sequence (DNA): TGTGCCAGCTCACCCGAGGGGGGGTTTTGGTACGAGCAGTACTTC.